What follows is one TCR beta chain and its context. The source of the sample is a study of shared T cell receptors in the human thymus. The table came from immunoSEQ multiplex PCR; TCRdb's copy has only in-frame clones and leaves some out. The table includes 550,000 to 800,000 clones, 80% to 90% detected once. V gave up 4 bases and J gave up 0 bases, with 13 bases separating them. The CDR3 consists of 16 residues. CDR1 is MDHEN and CDR2 is SYDVKM in the germline V gene. Another study also made use of these data, one on human thymus T cells.

The chain links TRBV28 to TRBJ1-3; the D is unclear. The sample was thymocytes. This clonotype was sampled from a girl under two years old with a congenital heart defect. The CDR3 bases are TGTGCCAGCAGTTCCATCGACAACAGCTCTGGAAACACCATATATTTT. It codes for CASSSIDNSSGNTIYF.